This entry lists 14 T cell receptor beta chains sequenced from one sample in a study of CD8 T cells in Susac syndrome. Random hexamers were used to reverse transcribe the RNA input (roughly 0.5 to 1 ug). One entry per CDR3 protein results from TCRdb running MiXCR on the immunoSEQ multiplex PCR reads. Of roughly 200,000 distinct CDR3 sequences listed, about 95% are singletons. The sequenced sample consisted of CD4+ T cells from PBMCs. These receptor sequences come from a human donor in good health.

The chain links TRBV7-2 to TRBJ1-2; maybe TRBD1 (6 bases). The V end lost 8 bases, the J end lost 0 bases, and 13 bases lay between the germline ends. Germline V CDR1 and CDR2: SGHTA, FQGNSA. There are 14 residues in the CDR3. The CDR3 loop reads CASVLDSTNYGYTF. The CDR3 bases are TGTGCCAGCGTGTTGGACAGCACTAACTATGGCTACACCTTC.

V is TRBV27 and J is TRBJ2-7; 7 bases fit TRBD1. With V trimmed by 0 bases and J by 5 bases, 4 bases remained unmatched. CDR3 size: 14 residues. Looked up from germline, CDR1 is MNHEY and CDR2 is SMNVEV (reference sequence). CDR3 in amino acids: CASSLSGGINEQYF. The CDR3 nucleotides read TGTGCCAGCAGTTTATCAGGGGGCATCAACGAGCAGTACTTC.

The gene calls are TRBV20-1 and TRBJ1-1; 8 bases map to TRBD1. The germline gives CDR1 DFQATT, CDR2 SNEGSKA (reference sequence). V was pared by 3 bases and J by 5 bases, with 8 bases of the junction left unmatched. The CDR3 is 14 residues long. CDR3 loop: CSARGQEVLTEAFF. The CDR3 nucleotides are TGCAGTGCTAGGGGACAGGAGGTTTTAACTGAAGCTTTCTTT.

The CDR3 is CASSPFPSSDTQYF. The CDR3 nucleotides read TGTGCCAGCAGTCCATTTCCAAGTTCAGATACGCAGTATTTT. V gene TRBV6-4 combines with J gene TRBJ2-3; D is uncertain. CDR3 length: 14 residues. Germline V lookup: CDR1 MRHNA, CDR2 SNTAGT. Trimming removed 5 bases at V and 4 bases at J, with 13 bases between.

CDR3 in DNA: TGTGCCAGCAGTGAGTCAGCGACCCAGTACTTC. This sequence encodes CASSESATQYF. The chain is built from TRBV2 and TRBJ2-5; D remains unclear. The ends were cut back, 3 bases at V and 7 bases at J, with 6 bases in the middle. CDR1 SNHLY and CDR2 FYNNEI come from the germline V gene. The CDR3 spans 11 residues.

The DNA of the CDR3 is TGCGCCAGCAGCCTTCAGACAGGCTCTGGGGCCAACGTCCTGACTTTC. Its translation: CASSLQTGSGANVLTF. The chain joins TRBV4-3 to TRBJ2-6; TRBD1 might be the D (6 bases). The germline V gene has CDR1 LGHNA and CDR2 YSLEER. V was shortened by 4 bases and J by 0 bases, with 10 bases between the two germline ends. The CDR3 loop spans 16 amino acids.

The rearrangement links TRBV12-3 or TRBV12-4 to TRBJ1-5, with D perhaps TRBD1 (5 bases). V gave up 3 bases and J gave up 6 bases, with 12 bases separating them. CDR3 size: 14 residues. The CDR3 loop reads CASSFGREGQPQHF. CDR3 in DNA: TGTGCCAGCAGTTTTGGCAGGGAGGGTCAGCCCCAGCATTTT.

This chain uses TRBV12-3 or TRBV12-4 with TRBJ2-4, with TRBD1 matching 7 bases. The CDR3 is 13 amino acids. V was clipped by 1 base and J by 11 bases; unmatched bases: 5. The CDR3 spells CASSLGEGAVQYF. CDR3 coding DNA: TGTGCCAGCAGTTTAGGCGAGGGGGCGGTTCAGTACTTC.

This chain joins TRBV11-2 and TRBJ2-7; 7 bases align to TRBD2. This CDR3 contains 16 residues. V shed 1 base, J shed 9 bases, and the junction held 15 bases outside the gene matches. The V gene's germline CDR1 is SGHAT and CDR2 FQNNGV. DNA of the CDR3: TGTGCCAGCAGCTTAGGCCAGCGGGATCCCCTTGATAGGCAGTACTTC. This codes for CASSLGQRDPLDRQYF.

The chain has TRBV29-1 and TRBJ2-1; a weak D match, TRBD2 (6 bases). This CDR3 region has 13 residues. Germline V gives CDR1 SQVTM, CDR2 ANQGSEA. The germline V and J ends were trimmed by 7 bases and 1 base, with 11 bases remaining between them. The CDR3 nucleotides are TGCAGCGGTGCCCGGGGGTCCTACAATGAGCAGTTCTTC. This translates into CSGARGSYNEQFF.

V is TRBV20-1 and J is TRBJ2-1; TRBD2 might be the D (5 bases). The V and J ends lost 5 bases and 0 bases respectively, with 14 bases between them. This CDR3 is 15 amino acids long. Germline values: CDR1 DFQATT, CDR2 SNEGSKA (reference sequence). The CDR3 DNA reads TGCAGTGCTCCTCCAGCGGAGAGCTCCTACAATGAGCAGTTCTTC. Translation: CSAPPAESSYNEQFF.

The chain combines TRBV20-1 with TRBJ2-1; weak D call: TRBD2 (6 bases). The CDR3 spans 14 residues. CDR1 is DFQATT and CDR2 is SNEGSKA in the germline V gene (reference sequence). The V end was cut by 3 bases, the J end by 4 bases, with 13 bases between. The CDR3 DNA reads TGCAGTGCTAGGGTCATGGGGGGTTACAATGAGCAGTTCTTC. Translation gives CSARVMGGYNEQFF.

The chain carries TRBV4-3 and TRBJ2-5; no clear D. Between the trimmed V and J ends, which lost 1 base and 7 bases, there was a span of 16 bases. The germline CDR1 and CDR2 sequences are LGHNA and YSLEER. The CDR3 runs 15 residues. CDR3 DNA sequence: TGCGCCAGCAGCCAAGTGAAGAGTCCCGCGTTGACCCAGTACTTC. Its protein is CASSQVKSPALTQYF.

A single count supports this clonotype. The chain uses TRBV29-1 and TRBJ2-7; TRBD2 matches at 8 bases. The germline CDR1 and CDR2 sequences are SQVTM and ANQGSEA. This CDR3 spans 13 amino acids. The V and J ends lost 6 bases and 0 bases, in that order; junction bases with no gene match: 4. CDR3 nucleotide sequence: TGCAGCGTCGGGAGGGGCGGCTCCTACGAGCAGTACTTC. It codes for CSVGRGGSYEQYF.